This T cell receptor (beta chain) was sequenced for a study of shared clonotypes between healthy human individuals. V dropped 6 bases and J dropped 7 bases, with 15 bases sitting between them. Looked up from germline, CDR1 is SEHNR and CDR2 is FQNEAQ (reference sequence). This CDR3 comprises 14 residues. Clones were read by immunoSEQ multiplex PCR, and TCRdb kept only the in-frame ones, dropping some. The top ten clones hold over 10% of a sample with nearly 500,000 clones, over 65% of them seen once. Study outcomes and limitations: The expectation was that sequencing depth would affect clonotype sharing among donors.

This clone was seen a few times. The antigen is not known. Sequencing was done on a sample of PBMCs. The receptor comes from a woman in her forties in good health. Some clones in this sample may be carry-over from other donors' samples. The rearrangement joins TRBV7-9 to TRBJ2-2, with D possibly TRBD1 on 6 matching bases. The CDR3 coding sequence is TGTGCCAGCAGAGCAGGGGAAGGTTTCGGGGAGCTGTTTTTT. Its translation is CASRAGEGFGELFF.